What follows are 18 T cell receptor beta chains derived from one specimen sequenced in a study of neurological immune-mediated disorders. The time point: longitudinal time-point 2. Via MiXCR, TCRdb re-called the 5' RACE reads, giving one row per CDR3 protein. The data show 70,000 to 90,000 distinct CDR3 sequences, with 4.5% to 7.5% seen just once and roughly 7.3% held by the top ten. The source material was PBMCs. The receptors come from a woman between 55 and 75 years old with multiple sclerosis.

This clonotype occurred many times. This rearrangement joins TRBV5-1 to TRBJ1-4; no firm D call. Trimming shortened V by 4 bases and J by 3 bases, and 10 bases separated the two germline ends. Germline V CDR1 and CDR2: SGHRS, YFSETQ. The CDR3 has 14 amino acids. In DNA form, the CDR3 reads TGCGCCAGCAGCCCCGGACGGCCTAATGAAAAACTGTTTTTT. The encoded protein is CASSPGRPNEKLFF.

This clonotype came up many times. This chain links TRBV7-2 with TRBJ2-1; D not resolved. The germline V and J ends were trimmed by 11 bases and 4 bases, with 18 bases remaining between them. The CDR3 spans 14 residues. Per germline, CDR1 SGHTA and CDR2 FQGNSA. CDR3 in amino acids: CAAKSPEGYNEQFF. The CDR3 DNA reads TGTGCCGCTAAATCTCCCGAAGGTTACAATGAGCAGTTCTTC. Variable domain in full (rest from reference TRBV7-2 and TRBJ2-1): GAGVSQSPSNKVTEKGKDVELRCDPISGHTALYWYRQSLGQGLEFLIYFQGNSAPDKSGLPSDRFSAERTGGSVSTLTIQRTQQEDSAVYLCAAKSPEGYNEQFFGPGTRLTVL.

This clonotype was recorded at least ten times. The chain links TRBV7-8 to TRBJ2-2; the D call may be TRBD1 or TRBD2 (5 bases each). The CDR3 runs 14 residues. The ends were cut back, 2 bases at V and 6 bases at J, with 10 bases in the middle. Looked up from germline, CDR1 is SGHVS and CDR2 is FQNEAQ. CDR3: CASSLLQGAGELFF. The DNA of the CDR3 is TGTGCCAGCAGCTTACTGCAGGGAGCCGGGGAGCTGTTTTTT.

This clonotype was seen ten or more times. The gene calls are TRBV20-1 and TRBJ2-7, with D possibly TRBD2 on 6 matching bases. The germline V gene has CDR1 DFQATT and CDR2 SNEGSKA (reference sequence). The V gene lost 0 bases and the J gene lost 2 bases, with 14 bases spanning the gap. The CDR3 runs 15 residues. This chain's CDR3 is CSARETGTAPYEQYF. CDR3 nucleotide sequence: TGCAGTGCTAGAGAAACCGGGACTGCGCCCTACGAGCAGTACTTC.

This clonotype appeared many times. The CDR3 protein is CASSTGTGNEQYF. The CDR3 DNA sequence: TGTGCCAGCAGTACCGGGACAGGGAACGAGCAGTACTTC. The chain has TRBV6-6 and TRBJ2-7; 9 bases align to TRBD1. CDR1 and CDR2 (germline): MNHNY, SVGAGI (reference sequence). The CDR3 sequence is 13 residues long. Trimming at V came to 5 bases and at J to 5 bases, leaving 4 bases not matched to a gene.

This clonotype was counted ten times or more. The CDR3 bases are TGCGCCAGCAGCTTGGCTAGCGGGGGGGTTCGAGAATACAATGAGCAGTTCTTC. It is translated as CASSLASGGVREYNEQFF. The chain combines TRBV5-1 with TRBJ2-1, with TRBD2 matching 12 bases. The V gene's germline CDR1 is SGHRS and CDR2 YFSETQ. CDR3 size: 18 residues. V lost 0 bases and J lost 4; bases outside the gene matches: 8.

Many counts were recorded for this clonotype. This chain connects TRBV20-1 to TRBJ2-2; 9 positions agree with TRBD2. Per the germline V gene, CDR1 is DFQATT and CDR2 is SNEGSKA (reference sequence). The V segment lost 0 bases and the J segment 6 bases; nucleotides outside the gene matches: 8. The CDR3 is 16 residues long. CDR3 amino acids: CSARDISGGVAGELFF. The CDR3 bases are TGCAGTGCTAGAGATATTAGCGGGGGCGTAGCCGGGGAGCTGTTTTTT.

This clonotype was seen repeatedly, ten times or more. The chain has TRBV20-1 and TRBJ1-2; maybe TRBD1 (6 bases). The V gene's germline CDR1 is DFQATT and CDR2 SNEGSKA (reference sequence). CDR3 size: 15 residues. The V end was cut by 0 bases, the J end by 4 bases, with 15 bases between. For the CDR3, the DNA is TGCAGTGCTAGAGATACCGCCGGGACATCCTATGGCTACACCTTC. Translating gives CSARDTAGTSYGYTF.

This clonotype was seen ten or more times. The V gene is TRBV24-1, the J gene TRBJ1-1, with TRBD1 as a possible D gene (5 bases). The germline gives CDR1 KGHDR, CDR2 SFDVKD. With 4 bases removed from V and 1 base from J, the gap between germline ends came to 9 bases. CDR3 length: 14 amino acids. CDR3 nucleotide sequence: TGTGCCACCAGTGAAACAGGCTGGAACACTGAAGCTTTCTTT. The encoded protein is CATSETGWNTEAFF.

There are many counts of this clonotype. The chain employs TRBV5-1 and TRBJ2-7; D is possibly TRBD1 (5 bases). This CDR3 contains 14 residues. From germline, CDR1 is SGHRS and CDR2 YFSETQ. Trimming stripped 0 bases from V and 6 bases from J, with 13 bases between. The CDR3: CASSLAREDGEQYF. CDR3 nucleotide sequence: TGCGCCAGCAGCTTGGCCAGGGAAGACGGCGAGCAGTACTTC. The full variable domain, its missing parts supplied by reference TRBV5-1 and TRBJ2-7, is KAGVTQTPRYLIKTRGQQVTLSCSPISGHRSVSWYQQTPGQGLQFLFEYFSETQRNKGNFPGRFSGRQFSNSRSEMNVSTLELGDSALYLCASSLAREDGEQYFGPGTRLTVT.

This clonotype was observed a single time. The junction and the germline gene differ at one end; a read error may be behind it. This rearrangement joins TRBV20-1 to TRBJ1-5; TRBD1 is a possible D gene (6 bases). Germline V gene data show CDR1 as DFQATT and CDR2 as SNEGSKA (reference sequence). The CDR3 totals 15 residues. CDR3 protein: CSATPETDRRQLQHF. CDR3 bases: TGCAGTGCCACACCCGAGACAGACAGGCGGCAGCTCCAGCATTTT.

This clonotype has only a few counts. The CDR3 spells CASSLGQGMNSPLHF. As DNA, the CDR3 is TGTGCCAGCAGCCTGGGGCAGGGGATGAATTCACCCCTCCACTTT. The J gene is TRBJ1-6, the V gene TRBV7-8; tentatively, D is TRBD1 (6 bases). The CDR3 is made up of 15 amino acids. From germline, CDR1 is SGHVS and CDR2 FQNEAQ. V was trimmed by 5 bases and J by 7 bases, leaving 15 bases between them.

The chain links TRBV20-1 to TRBJ2-1, with no clear D. Trimming shortened V by 3 bases and J by 0 bases, and 9 bases separated the two germline ends. The CDR3 has 14 amino acids. Germline-derived CDR1 and CDR2 are DFQATT and SNEGSKA (reference sequence). The CDR3 region is CSASSRNSYNEQFF. CDR3 bases: TGCAGTGCTAGTAGTCGAAACTCCTACAATGAGCAGTTCTTC.

This clonotype was found many times. The chain employs TRBV20-1 and TRBJ1-6, with D hard to call. Germline assignment: CDR1 DFQATT and CDR2 SNEGSKA (reference sequence). This CDR3 spans 13 amino acids. Trimming cost V 0 bases and J 7 bases, with 7 bases left between them. Here the CDR3 DNA reads TGCAGTGCTAGAGACGGCGCCAATTCACCCCTCCACTTT. This translates into CSARDGANSPLHF.

This clonotype was detected ten times or more. J is TRBJ1-2 and V is TRBV12-3 or TRBV12-4; 9 nucleotides match TRBD1. The V segment lost 6 bases and the J segment 4 bases; nucleotides outside the gene matches: 3. This CDR3 comprises 13 residues. CDR3 in DNA: TGTGCCAGCAGCCCGACAGGGGGCTATGGCTACACCTTC. Protein sequence: CASSPTGGYGYTF.

Many counts were recorded for this clonotype. The V gene is TRBV5-1, the J gene TRBJ2-2; TRBD2 agrees at 7 bases. V shed 7 bases and J 2 bases; nucleotides not matched to a gene: 14. The germline gives CDR1 SGHRS, CDR2 YFSETQ. The CDR3 is made up of 17 amino acids. The CDR3 sequence is CASQSGVGTYNTGELFF. The CDR3 DNA reads TGCGCCAGCCAGAGCGGGGTAGGAACCTATAACACCGGGGAGCTGTTTTTT.

This clonotype occurred many times. The chain uses TRBV3-1 and TRBJ1-1, with D possibly matching TRBD1 (5 bases). The germline V gene encodes CDR1 LGHDT and CDR2 YNNKEL (reference sequence). The CDR3 is 13 amino acids. Trimming left V 4 bases short and J 11 bases short, with 17 bases between. CDR3 sequence reads: CASSPPNGGRAFF. The CDR3 region has the DNA TGTGCCAGCAGCCCGCCCAACGGGGGGAGGGCTTTCTTT.

This chain uses TRBV5-6 with TRBJ2-3; either TRBD1 or TRBD2 may supply D (5 bases each). The germline CDR1 and CDR2 sequences are SGHDT and YYEEEE. The V and J ends lost 3 bases and 4 bases respectively, with 18 bases between them. The CDR3 is made up of 16 amino acids. CDR3: CASSSGRALGADTQYF. CDR3 in DNA: TGTGCCAGCAGCTCTGGACGGGCGTTGGGGGCAGATACGCAGTATTTT.